This TCR beta chain was captured in a study of vaccination and CD4 T cells after COVID-19. The V gene's germline CDR1 is DFQATT and CDR2 SNEGSKA (reference sequence). The CDR3 is made up of 14 amino acids. The trim removed 6 bases at V and 5 bases at J, leaving 11 bases unmatched. An Oncomine TCR Beta short-read assay was used to sequence the DNA from cultured CD4+ T cells. In TCRdb, the PCR reads were re-called with MiXCR into one record per CDR3 protein. The data show 12,000 to 15,000 distinct CDR3 sequences, roughly 29% seen once. Concerning this clonotype itself: Its specificity is not known.

Treatment noted: approximately nine-day PBMC culture with coronavirus spike peptide pools or control peptides (ViraFEST assay). This chain uses TRBV20-1 with TRBJ2-7, with 9 bases fitting TRBD2. The TCR sequence derives from a human donor with COVID-19. The sample consisted of cultured CD4+ T cells from blood. CDR3 sequence (DNA): TGCAGTGCGCCATGGGCGGGGGGGCGAGACGAGCAGTACTTC. It is translated as CSAPWAGGRDEQYF.